Following are 28 T cell receptor beta chains from one sample sequenced in a study of T cells in Graves' hyperthyroidism and ophthalmopathy. RNA transcripts served as the template for amplifying TCR beta CDR3 regions. With the HTBI primer set, the TCR CDR3 went through a first round of RT-PCR. MiXCR, applied by TCRdb to the multiplex PCR reads, yields one record per CDR3 protein. The data hold some 570,000 distinct CDR3 sequences, with 14% observed a single time. Sequencing used blood. These receptors came from a young woman with Graves' ophthalmopathy.

This clonotype occurred many times. The chain couples TRBV11-2 to TRBJ2-5, with D unclear. The CDR3 totals 11 residues. Trimming took off 5 bases at V and 5 bases at J, with 6 bases between the two ends. Germline lookup yields CDR1 SGHAT and CDR2 FQNNGV. The CDR3 DNA sequence: TGTGCCAGCAGCCCCTATGAGACCCAGTACTTC. Translating it yields CASSPYETQYF.

Ten or more counts support this clonotype. V usage is TRBV2 and J usage is TRBJ1-1, with no clear D. V was trimmed by 1 base and J by 6 bases, leaving 12 bases between them. Per the germline V gene, CDR1 is SNHLY and CDR2 is FYNNEI. The CDR3 runs to 14 residues. In DNA form, the CDR3 reads TGTGCCAGCAGTGAAGTTCGGGGAGAGGCTGAAGCTTTCTTT. As protein: CASSEVRGEAEAFF. The full variable domain, with the rest looked up from reference TRBV2 and TRBJ1-1, is EPEVTQTPSHQVTQMGQEVILRCVPISNHLYFYWYRQILGQKVEFLVSFYNNEISEKSEIFDDQFSVERPDGSNFTLKIRSTKLEDSAMYFCASSEVRGEAEAFFGQGTRLTVV.

The chain joins TRBV20-1 to TRBJ2-2; 14 bases align to TRBD2. The germline V gene has CDR1 DFQATT and CDR2 SNEGSKA (reference sequence). With 1 base clipped from V and 6 bases from J, the junction kept 13 bases outside the gene matches. The CDR3 is 19 residues long. The CDR3 DNA sequence: TGCAGTGCTAGAGGAGAGACTAGCGGGAGGGCCAATACTCCCGGGGAGCTGTTTTTT. Protein: CSARGETSGRANTPGELFF.

The genes are TRBV7-8 and TRBJ2-7; 7 bases match TRBD2. The CDR3 spans 13 residues. The junction had 6 bases not matched to a gene; V was cut back by 3 bases and J by 7 bases. CDR1 SGHVS and CDR2 FQNEAQ come from the germline V gene. The CDR3 region has the DNA TGTGCCAGCAGCTTTACATGGGAGGGAGAGCAGTACTTC. Translating gives CASSFTWEGEQYF.

A word on this clonotype: Given a much more abundant clone one base away, this may be a read error. This chain connects TRBV6-2 or TRBV6-3 to TRBJ1-2, with D unresolved. From germline, CDR1 is MNHEY and CDR2 SVGEGT. CDR3 length: 15 amino acids. CDR3: CASSYSTARGYSYTF. CDR3 DNA: TGTGCCAGCAGTTACTCGACGGCGAGAGGCTATAGCTACACCTTC.

This clonotype turned up a few times. This chain links TRBV18 with TRBJ2-3; 9 positions match TRBD2. The CDR3 is 17 residues long. With V trimmed by 0 bases and J by 2 bases, 6 bases remained unmatched. CDR1 and CDR2 from the germline V gene are KGHSH and LQKENI. The CDR3 sequence: CASSPPALAGTTDTQYF. For the CDR3, the DNA is TGTGCCAGCTCACCACCGGCACTAGCGGGTACCACAGATACGCAGTATTTT. The full variable domain, rest sourced from reference TRBV18 and TRBJ2-3, is NAGVMQNPRHLVRRRGQEARLRCSPMKGHSHVYWYRQLPEEGLKFMVYLQKENIIDESGMPKERFSAEFPKEGPSILRIQQVVRGDSAAYFCASSPPALAGTTDTQYFGPGTRLTVL.

The table lists this clonotype with a few counts. This chain connects TRBV4-2 to TRBJ1-1; D is unresolved. CDR1 and CDR2 from the germline V gene are LGHNA and YNFKEQ. The CDR3 runs 16 residues. The V end lost 0 bases, the J end lost 3 bases, and 14 bases lay between the germline ends. The CDR3 nucleotides read TGTGCCAGCAGCCAAGATCGGCTGGGAAGGTACACTGAAGCTTTCTTT. Protein product: CASSQDRLGRYTEAFF.

This clonotype was seen only a few times. This may stem from a read error, because a much larger clone lies one nucleotide away. Because it lacks the conserved phenylalanine or tryptophan at the end, this CDR3 is likely a read error. V is TRBV28 and J is TRBJ1-1; D not certain. Germline values: CDR1 MDHEN, CDR2 SYDVKM. Trimming shortened V by 7 bases and J by 3 bases, and 15 bases separated the two germline ends. This CDR3 region has 14 residues. CDR3 nucleotides: TGTGCCAGCACCAGTCATGGCGGGTACACTGAAGCTTTCCTT. Translation gives CASTSHGGYTEAFL.

This rearrangement joins TRBV19 to TRBJ2-1; 12 bases fit TRBD1. V lost 7 bases, J lost 4 bases, and 14 bases stayed unmatched. The CDR3 spans 18 residues. From germline, CDR1 is LNHDA and CDR2 SQIVND (reference sequence). The CDR3 spells CASTPGQGALTLYNEQFF. DNA of the CDR3: TGTGCCAGTACCCCGGGACAGGGGGCCTTAACCTTGTACAATGAGCAGTTCTTC.

At least ten counts were recorded for this clonotype. The chain joins TRBV6-1 to TRBJ2-4, with D perhaps matching TRBD1 (6 bases). V lost 4 bases and J lost 9, with 19 bases in between. The CDR3 is 15 residues long. Germline V gives CDR1 MNHNS, CDR2 SASEGT. In DNA, the CDR3 is TGTGCCAGCAGTGGGCGTCAACAGGGCGTGGGCATTCAGTACTTC. Amino acid sequence: CASSGRQQGVGIQYF.

CDR3 in DNA: TGTGCCAGCAGCCAAGATTCGTTAGGGACAGGGGGCTACCGCGGGTCCTACGAGCAGTACTTC. Translated: CASSQDSLGTGGYRGSYEQYF. This chain uses TRBV3-1 with TRBJ2-7, with 12 bases that match TRBD1. Trimming at V came to 0 bases and at J to 1 base, leaving 16 bases not matched to a gene. CDR3 length: 21 residues. Germline CDR1 is LGHDT and CDR2 is YNNKEL (reference sequence).

The chain uses TRBV18 and TRBJ2-5, with TRBD1 matching over 8 bases. The CDR3 contains 15 residues. Germline CDR1 reads KGHSH; CDR2 reads LQKENI. After removal of 6 bases from V and 2 bases from J, the junction contained 8 bases not matched to a gene. The DNA for the CDR3 is TGTGCCAGCTCCCTCGGACAGGGTAAACAAGAGACCCAGTACTTC. Translated, it gives CASSLGQGKQETQYF.

The rearrangement links TRBV5-1 to TRBJ2-1; 13 nucleotides agree with TRBD2. The CDR3 contains 17 residues. Trimming took 3 bases from V and 7 from J; bases not matched to a gene: 10. The germline V gene has CDR1 SGHRS and CDR2 YFSETQ. The CDR3 nucleotides are TGCGCCAGCAGCTCCCAAACCACTAGCGGGAGGGCGAATGAGCAGTTCTTC. Translating it yields CASSSQTTSGRANEQFF.

V is TRBV12-5 and J is TRBJ2-2; D is unclear. This CDR3 is built from 12 residues. The V gene's germline CDR1 is LGHNT and CDR2 FRNRAP. Trimming shortened V by 5 bases and J by 7 bases, and 8 bases separated the two germline ends. CDR3 DNA sequence: TGTGCTAGTGGTCCGGCGGTCGGGGAGCTGTTTTTT. Translating gives CASGPAVGELFF.

V usage is TRBV2 and J usage is TRBJ1-2, with TRBD1 matching 8 bases. Germline loops: CDR1 SNHLY, CDR2 FYNNEI. J was trimmed by 6 bases and V by 9 bases; bases with no gene match: 3. CDR3 length: 11 amino acids. This CDR3 reads CARTGVDGYTF. CDR3 in DNA: TGTGCCAGGACAGGGGTAGATGGCTACACCTTC.

The CDR3 sequence: CATSDTGTGGGYTF. CDR3 in DNA: TGTGCCACCAGTGATACCGGGACGGGGGGGGGCTACACCTTC. The rearrangement links TRBV24-1 to TRBJ1-2, with D possibly matching TRBD1 (5 bases). Per germline, CDR1 KGHDR and CDR2 SFDVKD. V lost 3 bases to trimming and J lost 8 bases, with 15 bases between them. This CDR3 has 14 amino acids.

The J gene is TRBJ1-4, the V gene TRBV19, with 7 bases aligning to TRBD1. V was pared by 6 bases and J by 7 bases, with 17 bases of the junction left unmatched. In germline, CDR1 is LNHDA, CDR2 SQIVND (reference sequence). CDR3 length equals 17 residues. Here the CDR3 DNA reads TGTGCCAGTAGGAGAACACCGTGGGACAGACCGACTGAAAAACTGTTTTTT. It is translated as CASRRTPWDRPTEKLFF. Drawing the rest from reference TRBV19 and TRBJ1-4, the complete variable domain is DGGITQSPKYLFRKEGQNVTLSCEQNLNHDAMYWYRQDPGQGLRLIYYSQIVNDFQKGDIAEGYSVSREKKESFPLTVTSAQKNPTAFYLCASRRTPWDRPTEKLFFGSGTQLSVL.

Ten or more counts support this clonotype. The J gene is TRBJ2-7, the V gene TRBV11-2; 10 bases are shared with TRBD2. The germline CDR1 and CDR2 sequences are SGHAT and FQNNGV. V lost 0 bases, J lost 2 bases, and 7 bases stayed unmatched. CDR3 length: 17 amino acids. As DNA, the CDR3 is TGTGCCAGCAGCTTAGATAGGAGCGGGAGGGTACCCTACGAGCAGTACTTC. Protein sequence: CASSLDRSGRVPYEQYF.

This clonotype was picked up a small number of times. The chain combines TRBV5-1 with TRBJ2-6; 7 bases match TRBD1. The CDR3 is 15 residues long. The V segment lost 3 bases and the J segment 0 bases; nucleotides outside the gene matches: 0. The germline V gene has CDR1 SGHRS and CDR2 YFSETQ. CDR3 residues: CASSWTGSGANVLTF. The DNA for the CDR3 is TGCGCCAGCAGCTGGACAGGCTCTGGGGCCAACGTCCTGACTTTC.

V and J are TRBV3-1 and TRBJ2-3, with no clear D. The CDR3 totals 17 residues. Per the germline V gene, CDR1 is LGHDT and CDR2 is YNNKEL (reference sequence). Trimming cost V 4 bases and J 1 base, with 18 bases left between them. CDR3 coding DNA: TGTGCCAGCAGCCCACAAGCCTCTGGGTGGGGCACAGATACGCAGTATTTT. Translation: CASSPQASGWGTDTQYF.

This clonotype appeared many times. The rearrangement joins TRBV10-3 to TRBJ2-5, with D tentatively TRBD1 (7 bases). CDR1 and CDR2 (germline): ENHRY, SYGVKD. CDR3 length: 14 amino acids. The V end was cut by 2 bases, the J end by 4 bases, with 11 bases between. The CDR3 protein is CAISEPGDRETQYF. The CDR3, as DNA: TGTGCCATCAGTGAGCCGGGGGACAGAGAGACCCAGTACTTC.

Comment on this clonotype: Given a much more abundant clone one base away, this may be a read error. J is TRBJ2-5 and V is TRBV18; unclear D gene. The ends were cut back, 0 bases at V and 4 bases at J, with 12 bases in the middle. This CDR3 has 15 residues. Looked up from germline, CDR1 is KGHSH and CDR2 is LQKENI. As DNA, the CDR3 is TGTGCCAGCTCACCACCCGCTGACCTCCGAGAGACCCAGTACTTC. This translates into CASSPPADLRETQYF.

The genes are TRBV15 and TRBJ2-5; TRBD1 aligns across 7 bases. With 3 bases clipped from V and 5 bases from J, the junction kept 9 bases outside the gene matches. Germline V gene sequence: CDR1 LNHNV, CDR2 YYDKDF (reference sequence). This CDR3 is 15 amino acids long. The CDR3 loop reads CATSSPGTATETQYF. The CDR3 DNA sequence: TGTGCCACCAGCAGCCCCGGGACAGCCACGGAGACCCAGTACTTC.

In its sample, this clonotype was seen many times. The rearrangement links TRBV6-1 to TRBJ2-7; D might be TRBD1 or TRBD2, each matching 7 bases. Between the trimmed V and J ends, which lost 1 base and 2 bases, there was a span of 15 bases. Germline V CDR1 and CDR2: MNHNS, SASEGT. This CDR3 is built from 16 residues. The CDR3 spells CASSEVGPGGAYEQYF. The DNA of the CDR3 is TGTGCCAGCAGTGAAGTTGGGCCAGGGGGGGCCTACGAGCAGTACTTC.

This clonotype has a count of ten or more. The V and J genes are TRBV12-3 or TRBV12-4 and TRBJ1-1; 7 bases line up with TRBD1. This CDR3 comprises 14 residues. V lost 8 bases and J lost 2; bases outside the gene matches: 8. Here the CDR3 DNA reads TGTGCCAGCCGCTGGACAGGAACAAACACTGAAGCTTTCTTT. The encoded protein is CASRWTGTNTEAFF.

At least ten counts were recorded for this clonotype. The chain couples TRBV30 to TRBJ2-3; D gene unclear. The CDR3 is 13 residues long. Deletions cut 1 base from V and 4 bases from J, with 9 bases between. Germline CDR1 is GTSNPN and CDR2 is SVGIG (reference sequence). The CDR3 DNA follows: TGTGCCTGGAGTGGCTATGGTGCAGATACGCAGTATTTT. Protein sequence: CAWSGYGADTQYF.

This clonotype has a handful of counts. CDR3 protein: CASTLGGANNYGYTF. Here the CDR3 DNA reads TGTGCCAGCACCTTGGGTGGGGCCAACAACTATGGCTACACCTTC. The chain recombines TRBV7-9 with TRBJ1-2; perhaps TRBD1 as D (5 bases). V lost 7 bases and J lost 2, with 17 bases in between. Germline V gives CDR1 SEHNR, CDR2 FQNEAQ (reference sequence). The CDR3 consists of 15 residues.

This clonotype has a count of ten or more. The V call is TRBV11-2, the J call TRBJ2-2, with a tentative D call TRBD2 (5 bases). V lost 6 bases and J 3 bases, leaving 14 bases between the germline ends. CDR1 is SGHAT and CDR2 is FQNNGV in the germline V gene. The CDR3 totals 15 residues. CDR3 bases: TGTGCCAGCAGTCGCGGCAGGCGGGACACCGGGGAGCTGTTTTTT. Its translation is CASSRGRRDTGELFF.